The 30 T cell receptor beta chains in this list originate from one sample, sequenced in a study of spatial heterogeneity in lung cancer. Via MiXCR, TCRdb re-called the 5' RACE reads, giving one row per CDR3 protein. The sample shows 4,200 or so distinct CDR3 sequences, 8.5% to 10% of them seen only once. Described time point: sample taken at primary tumor resection. The authors sequenced whole RNA from tumor, nontumor lung or frozen PBMC without sorting. The sequencing here drew on PBMCs, taken at surgery. The receptors were gathered from a male donor with early-stage non-small cell lung cancer.

The chain carries TRBV2 and TRBJ2-2, with 8 bases that match TRBD1. Germline V lookup: CDR1 SNHLY, CDR2 FYNNEI. The ends lost 6 bases at V and 1 base at J; junction bases unmatched: 1. The CDR3 spans 14 residues. The CDR3: CASRQGENTGELFF. The CDR3 DNA reads as TGTGCCAGCAGACAGGGGGAGAACACCGGGGAGCTGTTTTTT.

This clonotype was recorded many times. The V call is TRBV20-1, the J call TRBJ2-5, with D hard to call. The CDR3 loop spans 13 amino acids. Per germline, CDR1 DFQATT and CDR2 SNEGSKA (reference sequence). V gave up 4 bases and J gave up 1 base, with 10 bases separating them. The CDR3 sequence is CSAKTYLQETQYF. The CDR3 DNA sequence: TGCAGTGCTAAGACCTACCTCCAAGAGACCCAGTACTTC.

The chain is built from TRBV7-8 and TRBJ1-2; no firm D call. The CDR3 totals 14 residues. V dropped 2 bases and J dropped 0 bases, with 7 bases sitting between them. Germline values: CDR1 SGHVS, CDR2 FQNEAQ. In nucleotides, the CDR3 is TGTGCCAGCAGCTTAAGAGATACTAACTATGGCTACACCTTC. This translates into CASSLRDTNYGYTF. The full variable domain, with the rest looked up from reference TRBV7-8 and TRBJ1-2, is GAGVSQSPRYKVAKRGQDVALRCDPISGHVSLFWYQQALGQGPEFLTYFQNEAQLDKSGLPSDRFFAERPEGSVSTLKIQRTQQEDSAVYLCASSLRDTNYGYTFGSGTRLTVV.

By frequency in the sample, this clonotype is medium-sized. The CDR3 loop reads CSAKGANRAGENIQYF. Written as DNA, the CDR3 is TGCAGTGCGAAGGGGGCCAACAGGGCTGGGGAAAACATTCAGTACTTC. The chain is built from TRBV20-1 and TRBJ2-4; 7 bases align to TRBD1. This CDR3 is 16 amino acids long. Germline V gives CDR1 DFQATT, CDR2 SNEGSKA (reference sequence). Losses at the gene ends were 6 bases for V and 5 bases for J; bases not matched to a gene: 16.

Ten or more counts support this clonotype. The J gene is TRBJ2-1, the V gene TRBV6-5, with 11 bases aligning to TRBD2. The V segment lost 3 bases and the J segment 3 bases; nucleotides outside the gene matches: 1. Germline V CDR1 and CDR2: MNHEY, SVGAGI. The CDR3 loop spans 15 amino acids. The CDR3 here is CASSYLAGGYNEQFF. As DNA, the CDR3 is TGTGCCAGCAGTTATCTAGCGGGGGGCTACAATGAGCAGTTCTTC.

The table lists this clonotype with many counts. The chain has TRBV28 and TRBJ2-5, with 8 bases fitting TRBD1. Germline CDR1 and CDR2: MDHEN and SYDVKM. V gave up 5 bases and J gave up 5 bases; unmatched junction bases: 10. CDR3 length: 15 residues. This chain's CDR3 is CASSTIGQGVETQYF. CDR3 nucleotides: TGTGCCAGCAGTACTATAGGACAGGGTGTGGAGACCCAGTACTTC.

This clonotype is classed as medium-sized. V is TRBV27 and J is TRBJ1-1; D ambiguous. In germline, CDR1 is MNHEY, CDR2 SMNVEV (reference sequence). Trimming stripped 2 bases from V and 1 base from J, with 8 bases between. This CDR3 has 14 residues. In nucleotides, the CDR3 is TGTGCCAGCAGTTTAGGAACCCGGAACACTGAAGCTTTCTTT. Translated, it gives CASSLGTRNTEAFF.

This clonotype occurred many times. The V and J genes are TRBV9 and TRBJ1-2; 12 positions agree with TRBD1. CDR1 is SGDLS, CDR2 YYNGEE, per germline. The V and J ends lost 3 bases and 1 base, in that order; junction bases with no gene match: 4. This CDR3 spans 16 amino acids. The CDR3 region is CASSDGTGGFNYGYTF. CDR3 bases: TGTGCCAGCAGCGACGGGACAGGGGGCTTTAACTATGGCTACACCTTC.

This clonotype was observed a few times. The chain is built from TRBV10-3 and TRBJ1-1; 7 bases map to TRBD1. Germline-derived CDR1 and CDR2 are ENHRY and SYGVKD. V lost 9 bases, J lost 5 bases, and 9 bases stayed unmatched. The CDR3 spans 13 residues. The CDR3 protein is CAILQGRGTEAFF. The CDR3 DNA follows: TGTGCCATACTACAGGGGAGGGGTACTGAAGCTTTCTTT.

Here the CDR3 reads CAWSPVGELFF. In DNA, the CDR3 is TGTGCCTGGAGTCCAGTCGGGGAGCTGTTTTTT. V usage is TRBV30 and J usage is TRBJ2-2; D is unresolved. Trimming left V 2 bases short and J 7 bases short, with 5 bases between. The CDR3 has 11 residues. Germline loops: CDR1 GTSNPN, CDR2 SVGIG (reference sequence). The variable domain in full, completed from reference TRBV30 and TRBJ2-2, reads SQTIHQWPATLVQPVGSPLSLECTVEGTSNPNLYWYRQAAGRGLQLLFYSVGIGQISSEVPQNLSASRPQDRQFILSSKKLLLSDSGFYLCAWSPVGELFFGEGSRLTVL.

In this sample, this clonotype turned up many times. This sequence joins TRBV12-3 or TRBV12-4 and TRBJ2-5, with a possible D match to TRBD2 (5 bases). With 4 bases removed from V and 5 bases from J, the gap between germline ends came to 14 bases. This CDR3 comprises 14 residues. CDR3 sequence (DNA): TGTGCCAGCAGTTCCGGACGGGAAGGGGAGACCCAGTACTTC. Translated: CASSSGREGETQYF.

This clonotype was recorded many times. The chain links TRBV19 to TRBJ2-1; D not certain. This CDR3 contains 16 residues. V lost 5 bases and J 1 base, leaving 15 bases between the germline ends. Germline V gene data show CDR1 as LNHDA and CDR2 as SQIVND (reference sequence). The CDR3 region is CASSGSRIRSYNEQFF. The CDR3 nucleotides read TGTGCCAGTAGTGGGTCCCGGATCCGGTCCTACAATGAGCAGTTCTTC.

With respect to this clonotype: A much larger clone is a single base away; this may be a read error. This chain links TRBV6-2 or TRBV6-3 with TRBJ2-3; D gene unclear. V shed 6 bases and J shed 2 bases, with 18 bases lying between them. Germline CDR1 reads MNHEY; CDR2 reads SVGEGT. CDR3 length: 16 amino acids. The CDR3, as DNA: TGTGCCAGCAGCCCGTTTGGCCCTATCTTCACAGATACGCAGTATTTT. Translating it yields CASSPFGPIFTDTQYF.

This clonotype was recorded many times. The chain carries TRBV21-1 and TRBJ2-5; the DNA was not compared with TRBD2, the D call given in the table. TRBV21-1 is termed a pseudogene. The CDR3 sequence is 16 residues long. DNA of the CDR3: TGTGCCAGCAGCAAAAGGCGGACTAGCGGGGAAGAGACCCAGTACTTC. Translation gives CASSKRRTSGEETQYF.

In its sample, this clonotype was seen many times. The rearrangement joins TRBV3-1 to TRBJ2-3; no firm D call. This CDR3 contains 14 residues. Germline-derived CDR1 and CDR2 are LGHDT and YNNKEL (reference sequence). V was shortened by 4 bases and J by 3 bases, with 11 bases between the two germline ends. In nucleotides, the CDR3 is TGTGCCAGCAGCCTAACCTCCTTGACAGATACGCAGTATTTT. Translation: CASSLTSLTDTQYF.

Within the sample, this clonotype is medium-sized. This chain links TRBV12-3 or TRBV12-4 with TRBJ2-7; the D gene is possibly TRBD1 (6 bases). The V gene lost 3 bases and the J gene lost 4 bases, with 10 bases spanning the gap. The CDR3 extends over 13 amino acids. CDR3: CASSLDRIYEQYF. CDR3 in DNA: TGTGCCAGCAGTTTGGACAGAATTTACGAGCAGTACTTC.

This clonotype is labeled medium-sized. The V call is TRBV6-1, the J call TRBJ1-5, with D maybe TRBD1 (6 bases). CDR1 and CDR2 (germline): MNHNS, SASEGT. The V gene lost 6 bases and the J gene lost 4 bases, with 13 bases spanning the gap. This CDR3 is 14 amino acids long. CDR3 sequence: CASSRRGGNQPQHF. DNA of the CDR3: TGTGCCAGCAGCCGCAGGGGAGGGAATCAGCCCCAGCATTTT.

This clonotype showed up many times. The chain combines TRBV20-1 with TRBJ1-5; a weak D match, TRBD1 (5 bases). Per the germline V gene, CDR1 is DFQATT and CDR2 is SNEGSKA (reference sequence). The CDR3 spans 19 residues. Trimming removed 0 bases from V and 0 bases from J, with 21 bases in between. CDR3 residues: CSARDRGGGIADSNQPQHF. CDR3 nucleotide sequence: TGCAGTGCTAGAGATCGGGGGGGAGGCATCGCGGATAGCAATCAGCCCCAGCATTTT.

By share, this clonotype counts as medium-sized. This sequence joins TRBV12-3 or TRBV12-4 and TRBJ2-3; D possibly corresponds to TRBD2 (5 bases). The V end was cut by 4 bases, the J end by 6 bases, with 11 bases between. CDR3 size: 13 residues. In DNA form, the CDR3 reads TGTGCCAGCAGTTCGGCGTGGAGGGATACGCAGTATTTT. Protein: CASSSAWRDTQYF.

By its share, this clonotype is medium-sized. This rearrangement joins TRBV3-1 to TRBJ2-3; D is undetermined. The V and J ends lost 0 bases and 6 bases respectively, with 7 bases between them. Germline-derived CDR1 and CDR2 are LGHDT and YNNKEL (reference sequence). The CDR3 is made up of 13 amino acids. For the CDR3, the DNA is TGTGCCAGCAGCCAAGAGGTACAGGATACGCAGTATTTT. It encodes CASSQEVQDTQYF.

This clonotype was seen many times. The chain uses TRBV7-8 and TRBJ2-2; TRBD2 agrees at 14 bases. V was clipped by 5 bases and J by 15 bases; unmatched bases: 17. Germline CDR1 is SGHVS and CDR2 is FQNEAQ. This CDR3 has 17 amino acids. CDR3 loop: CASSHRTSTSGGAWLFF. The CDR3 nucleotides are TGTGCCAGCAGCCACAGGACCTCGACTAGCGGGGGGGCCTGGTTGTTTTTT.

This clonotype was found many times. The rearrangement uses TRBV27 and TRBJ2-7; 9 positions match TRBD1. Losses at the gene ends were 4 bases for V and 6 bases for J; bases not matched to a gene: 4. Germline CDR1 and CDR2: MNHEY and SMNVEV (reference sequence). This CDR3 has 13 amino acids. CDR3 amino acids: CASSYRGPGEQYF. Written as DNA, the CDR3 is TGTGCCAGCAGTTACAGGGGGCCTGGCGAGCAGTACTTC.

Relative to its sample, this clonotype is medium-sized (0.01 to 0.1%). The CDR3 sequence: CASSRYSMNTEAFF. In nucleotides, the CDR3 is TGTGCCAGCAGCCGGTACTCCATGAACACTGAAGCTTTCTTT. The genes are TRBV11-1 and TRBJ1-1; D is unresolved. Trimming took off 5 bases at V and 0 bases at J, with 10 bases between the two ends. The CDR3 is 14 residues long. The germline gives CDR1 SGHAT, CDR2 FQDESV (reference sequence).

The chain combines TRBV3-1 with TRBJ2-2; D uncertain. V lost 1 base, J lost 3 bases, and 6 bases lay in between. The germline V gene encodes CDR1 LGHDT and CDR2 YNNKEL (reference sequence). This CDR3 has 14 amino acids. The CDR3 spells CASSQGLHTGELFF. As DNA, the CDR3 is TGTGCCAGCAGCCAAGGGCTTCACACCGGGGAGCTGTTTTTT.

This clonotype was recorded only once. The chain has TRBV12-3 or TRBV12-4 and TRBJ2-5; D is uncertain. The length of the CDR3 is 13 residues. V was clipped by 5 bases and J by 2 bases, with 9 bases between them. DNA of the CDR3: TGTGCCAGCAGTCTCTGGATACAAGAGACCCAGTACTTC. It encodes CASSLWIQETQYF.

The gene calls are TRBV6-6 and TRBJ2-6; D is undetermined. The CDR3 spans 17 residues. Looked up from germline, CDR1 is MNHNY and CDR2 is SVGAGI (reference sequence). V dropped 5 bases and J dropped 0 bases, with 14 bases sitting between them. The CDR3 protein is CASSADSASSGANVLTF. CDR3 DNA sequence: TGTGCCAGCAGTGCCGACTCCGCGAGCTCTGGGGCCAACGTCCTGACTTTC.

This clonotype was detected ten times or more. V gene TRBV28 combines with J gene TRBJ2-7; a possible D gene is TRBD1 (5 bases). V dropped 6 bases and J dropped 3 bases, with 6 bases sitting between them. The CDR3 is made up of 11 amino acids. The germline gives CDR1 MDHEN, CDR2 SYDVKM. The CDR3 nucleotides read TGTGCCAGCAGACAGGACTACGAGCAGTACTTC. Its protein is CASRQDYEQYF.

There are many counts of this clonotype. This chain joins TRBV12-3 or TRBV12-4 and TRBJ1-1, with TRBD1 identical over 9 bases. There are 14 residues in the CDR3. J was trimmed by 3 bases and V by 8 bases; bases with no gene match: 7. CDR3 loop: CASGTGSFDTEAFF. The CDR3, as DNA: TGTGCCAGCGGGACAGGGTCTTTTGACACTGAAGCTTTCTTT.

This clonotype ranks as medium-sized. The V gene is TRBV7-9, the J gene TRBJ2-5; weak D call: TRBD1 (6 bases). Between the trimmed V and J ends, which lost 1 base and 5 bases, there was a span of 11 bases. CDR3 length: 14 residues. The germline CDR1 and CDR2 sequences are SEHNR and FQNEAQ (reference sequence). Here the CDR3 reads CASSLEAGAETQYF. In DNA form, the CDR3 reads TGTGCCAGCAGCTTAGAGGCAGGGGCTGAGACCCAGTACTTC.

The genes are TRBV7-9 and TRBJ2-7; weak D call: TRBD1 (6 bases). This CDR3 has 11 amino acids. Trimming cost V 9 bases and J 3 bases, with 9 bases left between them. CDR1 is SEHNR, CDR2 FQNEAQ, per germline (reference sequence). The CDR3 loop reads CASGRGYEQYF. The CDR3 DNA reads as TGTGCCAGTGGCAGGGGCTACGAGCAGTACTTC. Full variable domain (outside the CDR3, taken from reference TRBV7-9 and TRBJ2-7): DTGVSQNPRHKITKRGQNVTFRCDPISEHNRLYWYRQTLGQGPEFLTYFQNEAQLEKSRLLSDRFSAERPKGSFSTLEIQRTEQGDSAMYLCASGRGYEQYFGPGTRLTVT.